This paragraph covers one T cell receptor beta chain sequence. Those enrolled in Seattle joined during active infection and were followed longitudinally afterward. The sample originates from a study of blood T cell repertoires in COVID-19. Authors' data handling: The authors estimated nucleated cell counts from reference gene primer amplification. Repertoires were generated with immunoSEQ multiplex PCR, while TCRdb's copy carries only in-frame clones and drops some. D and trimming were read from the DNA, whereas the V and J calls and clone size are those reported in that table. The sample gives some 170,000 clones, 75% to 85% of which show up once; approximately 11% is in the top ten. The sequenced sample was peripheral blood. This receptor was identified in a woman aged 40 to 50 with COVID-19, enrolled during active disease.

CDR3 sequence (DNA): TGCGCCAGCAGCCAAGGCTTTGTGGCAGGGAAACTAAGCCTCGCCAAAAACATTCAGTACTTC. The encoded protein is CASSQGFVAGKLSLAKNIQYF. This chain connects TRBV4-1 to TRBJ2-4, with D possibly TRBD1 on 5 matching bases. This CDR3 spans 21 amino acids. The ends were cut back, 1 base at V and 1 base at J, with 26 bases in the middle. The germline V gene has CDR1 MGHRA and CDR2 YSYEKL.